The clone carrying this TCR beta chain was found once. Its specificity is unknown. Drawing of blood for sampling happened at baseline, at cycle 4 day 1, and at cycle 7 day 1. Here immunoSEQ multiplex PCR was the method, and the copy in TCRdb shows in-frame clones only, minus some. The data show 50,000 or so clones, with around 83% seen just once and around 4.7% held by the top ten. This sample was included in a study of OX40 agonist ivuxolimab in advanced cancers. Study-level information: Intravenous ivuxolimab at 0.01 to 10 mg/kg was given to patients every 2 weeks. Findings and limits, study-wide: Both blood CD4+ and CD8+ T cells showed clonal growth by week 6 at 0.1 to 3.0 mg/kg.

The TCR was taken from an adult with an advanced solid tumor such as melanoma, head and neck, liver or kidney cancer. The sequenced sample was CD4+ or CD8+ T cells sorted from blood, obtained in a trial of the OX40 agonist ivuxolimab.

CDR3 in amino acids: CASSHAPGQTFANTGELFF. The CDR3 region has the DNA TGTGCCAGCAGCCACGCCCCGGGACAGACGTTCGCGAACACCGGGGAGCTGTTTTTT. This chain links TRBV7-9 with TRBJ2-2, with TRBD1 identical over 7 bases. The CDR3 runs to 19 residues. The V and J ends lost 5 bases and 0 bases, in that order; junction bases with no gene match: 15. Germline CDR1 and CDR2: SEHNR and FQNEAQ (reference sequence).